The sequence of this T cell receptor (beta chain) was determined in a study of T cells in Graves' hyperthyroidism and ophthalmopathy. The germline V and J ends were trimmed by 5 bases and 2 bases, with 18 bases remaining between them. CDR1 and CDR2 (germline): MNHNS, SASEGT. The CDR3 extends over 16 amino acids. TCR beta CDR3 region amplification was performed from RNA transcripts. First-round RT-PCR of the TCR CDR3 relied on the HTBI primer set. TCRdb called the multiplex PCR reads again in MiXCR, with one record for every CDR3 protein. The data show 700,000 or so distinct CDR3 sequences, with roughly 15% seen just once and 12% held by the top ten. This clonotype showed up many times.

Source material: blood. The TCR sequence derives from a woman aged 45 to 65 with Graves' ophthalmopathy. The J gene is TRBJ1-2, the V gene TRBV6-1, with D possibly being TRBD1 (5 bases). The CDR3: CASSYDTAGYNYGYTF. CDR3 nucleotides: TGTGCCAGCAGTTATGATACCGCAGGGTACAACTATGGCTACACCTTC.